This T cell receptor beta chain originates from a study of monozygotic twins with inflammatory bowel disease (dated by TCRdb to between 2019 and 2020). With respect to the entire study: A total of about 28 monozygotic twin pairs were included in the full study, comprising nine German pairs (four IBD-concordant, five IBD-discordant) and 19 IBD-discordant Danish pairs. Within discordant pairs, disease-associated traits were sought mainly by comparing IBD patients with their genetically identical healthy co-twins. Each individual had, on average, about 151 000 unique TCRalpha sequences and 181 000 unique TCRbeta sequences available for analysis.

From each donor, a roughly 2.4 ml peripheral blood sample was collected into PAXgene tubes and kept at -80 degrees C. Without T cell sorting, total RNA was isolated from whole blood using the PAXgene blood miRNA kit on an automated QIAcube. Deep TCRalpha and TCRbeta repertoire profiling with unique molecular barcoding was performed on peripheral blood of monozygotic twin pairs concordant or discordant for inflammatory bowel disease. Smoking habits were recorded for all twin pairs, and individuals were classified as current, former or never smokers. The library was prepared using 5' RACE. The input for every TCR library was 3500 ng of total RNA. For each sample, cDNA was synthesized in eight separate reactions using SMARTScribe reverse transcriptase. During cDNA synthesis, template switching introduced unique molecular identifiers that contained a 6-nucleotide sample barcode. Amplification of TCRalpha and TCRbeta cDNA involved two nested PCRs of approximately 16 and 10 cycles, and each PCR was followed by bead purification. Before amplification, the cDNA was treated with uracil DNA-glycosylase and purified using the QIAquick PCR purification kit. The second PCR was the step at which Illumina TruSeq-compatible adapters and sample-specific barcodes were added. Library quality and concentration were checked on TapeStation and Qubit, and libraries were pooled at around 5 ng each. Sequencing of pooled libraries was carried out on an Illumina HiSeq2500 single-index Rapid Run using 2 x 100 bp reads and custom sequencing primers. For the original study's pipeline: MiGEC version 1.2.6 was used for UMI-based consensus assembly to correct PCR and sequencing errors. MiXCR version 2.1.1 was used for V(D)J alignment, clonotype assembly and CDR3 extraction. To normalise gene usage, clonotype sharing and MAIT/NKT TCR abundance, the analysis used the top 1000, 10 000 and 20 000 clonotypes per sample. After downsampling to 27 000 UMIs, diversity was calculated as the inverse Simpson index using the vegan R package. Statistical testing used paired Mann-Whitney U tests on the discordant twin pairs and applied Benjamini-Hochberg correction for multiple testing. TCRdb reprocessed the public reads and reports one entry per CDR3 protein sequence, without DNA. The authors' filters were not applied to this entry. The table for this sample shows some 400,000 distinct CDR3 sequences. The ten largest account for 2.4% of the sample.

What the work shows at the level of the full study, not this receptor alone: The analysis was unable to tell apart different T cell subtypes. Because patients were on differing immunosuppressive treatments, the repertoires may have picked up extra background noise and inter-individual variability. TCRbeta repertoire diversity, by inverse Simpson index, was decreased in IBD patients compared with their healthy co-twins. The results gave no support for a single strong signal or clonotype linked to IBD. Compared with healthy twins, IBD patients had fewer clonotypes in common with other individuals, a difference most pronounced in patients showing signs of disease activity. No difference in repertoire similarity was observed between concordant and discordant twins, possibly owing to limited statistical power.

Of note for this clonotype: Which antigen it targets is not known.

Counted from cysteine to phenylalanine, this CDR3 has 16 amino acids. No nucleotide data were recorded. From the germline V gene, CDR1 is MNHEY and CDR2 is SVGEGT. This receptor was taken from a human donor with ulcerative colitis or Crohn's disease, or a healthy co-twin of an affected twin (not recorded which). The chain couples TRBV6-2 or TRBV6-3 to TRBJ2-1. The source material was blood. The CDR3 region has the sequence CASSYSIGFPYNEQFF.